The clone carrying this TCR beta chain was seen a handful of times. Its antigen is still unknown. The data belong to a study of T-cell memory formation after mild COVID-19. Regarding the study as a whole: Shrinking CD4+ clones resided mostly in CM and EM, and CD8+ ones in EMRA. CD4+ bias marked clones expanding day 15 to 37, unlike balanced contracting clones.

Researchers used 5'RACE with constant-segment primers to make TCR alpha and TCR beta cDNA libraries that carry sample barcodes and UMIs. In TCRdb, the 5' RACE reads were re-called with MiXCR into one record per CDR3 protein. The table shows 240,000 or so distinct CDR3 sequences, with 9.4% occurring only once. The CDR3 is 15 amino acids. CDR1 is SGDLS, CDR2 YYNGEE, per germline. Trimming cost V 4 bases and J 1 base, with 9 bases left between them. The clonotype comes from a man aged 18 to 35 who had mild COVID-19 (a few samples of this study predate the infection). Cell type and time point are not known. The sample taken for sequencing was PBMCs or a T cell subset sorted from them (not recorded which). V and J are TRBV9 and TRBJ2-6; D is unclear. CDR3 residues: CASSHSRSGANVLTF. In DNA, the CDR3 is TGTGCCAGCAGCCATAGCAGATCTGGGGCCAACGTCCTGACTTTC.